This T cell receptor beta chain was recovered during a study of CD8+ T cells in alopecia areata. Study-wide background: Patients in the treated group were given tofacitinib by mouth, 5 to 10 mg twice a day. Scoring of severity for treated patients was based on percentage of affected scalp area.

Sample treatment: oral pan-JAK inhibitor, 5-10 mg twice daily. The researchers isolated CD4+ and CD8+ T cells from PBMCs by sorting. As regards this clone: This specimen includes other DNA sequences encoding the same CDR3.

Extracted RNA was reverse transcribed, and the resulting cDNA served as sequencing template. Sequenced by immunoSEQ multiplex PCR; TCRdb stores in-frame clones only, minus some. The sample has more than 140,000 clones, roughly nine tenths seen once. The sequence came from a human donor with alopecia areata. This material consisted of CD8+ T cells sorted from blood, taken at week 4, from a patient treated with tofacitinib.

The CDR3: CASSTGSYEQYF. The CDR3 nucleotides read TGTGCCAGCAGCACCGGATCCTACGAGCAGTACTTC. V usage is TRBV5-4 and J usage is TRBJ2-7; no firm D call. V was pared by 4 bases and J by 1 base, with 6 bases between. There are 12 residues in the CDR3. In germline, CDR1 is SGHNT, CDR2 YYREEE (reference sequence).